Given below is one TCR beta chain in context. Which antigen it targets is not known. Per-base quality was not reported, and no clone a single base away is much larger than it. The record originates from a study of cytomegalovirus exposure and HLA in healthy donors (TCRdb year 2017). Turning to the overall study: According to an earlier analysis of a few hundred of the donors, 150 million to 200 million T cells yielded 120 million or so unique TCR beta sequences and about 280 Gb of sequence data. Of the roughly 390 genotyped donors, 81% fell in the genetic ancestry cluster associated with self-reported Caucasian donors. About 300 gigabases of sequencing data and 80 million or so unique TCR sequences were included in an early release covering several hundred HLA-typed donors. Alongside the repertoire data, information on donor age, sex, ethnicity and CMV serostatus was compiled. Typing coverage varied by locus: about 620-630 donors for A, B, C, DRB1 and DQB1; approximately 500 for DQA1; more than 600 for DPA1; 450 to 480 for DPB1. HLA typing included class I and class II loci at four-digit resolution. Among a few hundred genotyped donors of the cohort, an average of about 240,000 unique TCR beta nucleotide sequences were sequenced per donor, about a sixth of them non-productive. Along with the 666-subject first cohort, a separate validation cohort of over a hundred different subjects was used. A later analysis re-analyzed previously published TCR beta repertoires from 500 to 700 donors and added high-resolution HLA genotyping to study TCR occurrence patterns. An earlier analysis of nearly 600 of the donors applied high-throughput TCR beta sequencing to assess whether each TCR beta V gene segment acted as functional or pseudogenic. A later genetic analysis took genome-wide SNP genotypes for 398 of the 666 donors and used that subset as a discovery cohort. All discovery cohort repertoires had been generated using a single sequencing platform. Rather than drawing on any new phenotypic data, the later analysis identified candidate immune exposures from TCR beta sequences and the way those sequences occurred across donors. Roughly 5 DR-DQ haplotypes were treated as single units for association and clustering because of strong linkage in the cohort. The study aimed to test whether cataloging public T cell receptors could reveal signatures of past pathogen exposure. High-throughput TCR immunosequencing, statistical association of individual TCRs with disease status, and machine learning were combined to predict cytomegalovirus infection status. The study profiled the T cell repertoires of hundreds of subjects by immunosequencing and related them to cytomegalovirus serostatus.

CDR1 is given as SGHNT and CDR2 as YENEEA, both from the germline V gene. Inclusive of the bounding cysteine and phenylalanine, the CDR3 is 13 residues long. The entry retains the CDR3 DNA only, 39 bases that are in frame from base 1. The V and J ends are trimmed by 6 bases and 5 bases, leaving 13 bases between them. The cohort consisted of some 670 healthy bone marrow donors. Cohort members were all nominally healthy when sampled, although unrecorded immune exposures were likely present. The donor tested CMV seronegative and was one of the 352 seronegative cohort members. A peripheral blood sample was collected from each donor, and TCR beta sequencing was performed on peripheral blood mononuclear cells. The Qiagen DNeasy Blood Extraction Kit was used to extract genomic DNA from the blood cell samples. The investigation overall reported the following: According to the authors, the approach could potentially be generalized to other disease states and immunological phenotypes. In the study, 150 to 200 TCR beta chains were listed as associated with cytomegalovirus. A further reported finding was that TCR beta sequences accurately predicted the HLA-A and HLA-B alleles for most subjects in the first cohort. A group of highly shared sequence variants was considered likely to be a technical artifact of the sequencing pipeline. A later analysis found that TCR association rates varied across HLA loci, with DRB1 alleles showing the most associated TCRs and HLA-C alleles the fewest. While some public TCRs were present in many individuals, most TCR sequences turned up only very rarely across donors. Presence/absence analyses assumed roughly uniform sequencing depth across donors, an assumption that may not hold. An association between a missense DCLRE1C variant and V-gene and J-gene trimming of TCR beta chains was found in a later genetic analysis and replicated in an independent cohort. Because the 87-base-pair reads could not distinguish some IMGT-functional V segments, including TRBV6-2 and TRBV6-3, those segments were excluded. At a false discovery rate of 0.05, a later analysis linked 16,951 TCR beta sequences to specific HLA alleles. Because counts were too low, some 16 rarely observed V segments, including chromosome 9 orphons, were excluded from the earlier analysis of about 500 of the donors. The only immune exposure information available for the cohort was CMV serostatus. Correlated functional status among segregating V segments might reflect linkage disequilibrium, but an unknown experimental factor could not be ruled out. A later analysis found that most CMV-associated TCR beta chains appeared HLA-restricted, with HLA associations seemingly driven largely by CMV exposure. The classifier was reported to diagnose cytomegalovirus status with high specificity and sensitivity in both the original cohort and the validation cohort. Several of the top co-occurrence clusters appeared to be linked to parvovirus B19, influenza, CMV and Epstein-Barr virus, according to a later analysis. In vitro tests confirmed that a few of the cytomegalovirus-associated TCR beta chains recognize cytomegalovirus antigens. Strong co-occurrence of HLA alleles, especially DR and DQ, made assigning TCR associations to individual alleles difficult. According to a later genetic analysis, donors in an Asian-associated ancestry cluster had fewer N-insertions in productive TCRs than the roughly 670-donor mean. Because some donors lacked HLA typing at each locus, the association tests relied only on the typed subset. In an earlier analysis of roughly 560 of the donors, most TCR beta V segments were observed in productive rearrangements about 87% or about 30% of the time, broadly matching IMGT annotations. In this cohort, only TCR beta chains were sequenced, and detectable features were limited by the absence of alpha or paired-chain data. In a later analysis, HLA-associated TCR beta chains showed more clonal expansion and lower generation probabilities than non-associated chains that were equally common.

Library creation used the immunoSEQ multiplex PCR assay. The multiplex PCR relied on a mix of 60 forward primers for TCR Vbeta segments and 13 reverse primers for TCR Jbeta segments. A multiplex PCR assay on genomic DNA amplified the CDR3 region of rearranged TCR beta genes. Amplified TCR beta libraries were sequenced as 87-base-pair reads on the Illumina HiSeq System. The authors' analysis ran thus. A later analysis counted approximately 76 million unique TCR beta chains across the 666 repertoires, and around 9.9 million of these chains were shared by at least two donors. To remove PCR and sequencing errors, raw reads were error-corrected and collapsed into unique sequences using a nearest-neighbor algorithm that merged closely related sequences. Alignment of CDR3 sequences to IMGT reference sequences was used to assign V, D and J gene segments. For a sequence to be retained, at least a six-nucleotide match to both a V gene segment and a J gene segment was required. A rearrangement counted as productive if the CDR3 had no stop codons and remained in frame with V and J, and every other rearrangement counted as non-productive. Following IMGT convention, CDR3 was defined as the stretch from the second conserved V-encoded cysteine up to the conserved J-encoded phenylalanine. The earlier analysis of about 560 of the donors excluded any sequence lacking an unambiguous match to a single V gene segment. An earlier analysis of fewer than 750 of the donors classified V segments as functional when productive rearrangements were above 56.7% and as segregating when the standard deviation between donors was above 5%. To diagnose cytomegalovirus status from the catalog of TCR beta chain sequences, a statistical classification framework was built. A later analysis assigned V and J genes by comparing TCR nucleotide sequences with IMGT/GENE-DB human TR gene sequences. A later analysis assigned CDR3 sequences and most-parsimonious VDJ recombination scenarios with the TCRdist pipeline. In a later analysis, every TCR beta chain was defined by the combination of its CDR3 amino acid sequence and its V-gene family, and reads without a unique V-gene family were dropped. To address suspected cross-contamination and a sequencing artifact, a later analysis removed around 590 highly shared, low-generation-probability nucleotide sequences. In a later analysis, a clonal expansion index for each public chain was calculated from normalized within-repertoire ranks of inferred template counts. In a later analysis, generation probabilities were computed using a VDJ recombination model fitted to out-of-frame rearrangements, and the results were checked against IGoR. A later analysis scored TCR-TCR, TCR-HLA and TCR-CMV co-occurrence with hypergeometric tests, applying a repertoire-size bias correction to TCR pairs. To estimate false discovery rates, a later analysis permuted the HLA or CMV assignments 20 times. In a later analysis, co-occurring TCRs were grouped with DBSCAN, and TCRdist sequence similarity was added when clustering was performed within HLA-allele-positive subsets. For co-occurrence clustering, repertoires with fewer than 30,000 or more than 120,000 public chains were excluded, along with four to six repertoires with anomalous nucleotide sharing. TCRdb's version of the immuneACCESS table is confined to in-frame rearrangements and falls short of the full clone set. An unresolved V gene accounts for under half of the shortfall where checked; the remainder is of unknown origin. That table is the source of V, J and clone size, and D and trimming were worked out from the DNA. The sample profile shows 100,000 to 120,000 clones; over 75% of them were found once. The ten largest clones add up to approximately 2.7% of the sample.

The TCR originated in a woman aged 18-29 years in good health and CMV-seronegative. Sequences were obtained from PBMCs. The V and J genes are TRBV11-3 and TRBJ1-1, with no D gene named confidently. The CDR3 corresponds to CASRKAGSTEAFF. The DNA sequence reads TGTGCCAGCAGGAAGGCAGGTAGTACTGAAGCTTTCTTT.